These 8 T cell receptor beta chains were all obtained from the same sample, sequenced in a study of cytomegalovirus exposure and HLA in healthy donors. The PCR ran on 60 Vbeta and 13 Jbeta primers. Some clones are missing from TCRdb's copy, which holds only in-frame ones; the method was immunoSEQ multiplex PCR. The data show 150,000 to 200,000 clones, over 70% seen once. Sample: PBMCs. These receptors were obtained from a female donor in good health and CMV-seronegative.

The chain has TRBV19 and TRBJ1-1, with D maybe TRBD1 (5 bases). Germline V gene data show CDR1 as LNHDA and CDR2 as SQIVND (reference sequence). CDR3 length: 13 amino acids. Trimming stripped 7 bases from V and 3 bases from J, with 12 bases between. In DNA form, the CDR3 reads TGTGCCAGTACCTGGGCAGGGCACACTGAAGCTTTCTTT. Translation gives CASTWAGHTEAFF.

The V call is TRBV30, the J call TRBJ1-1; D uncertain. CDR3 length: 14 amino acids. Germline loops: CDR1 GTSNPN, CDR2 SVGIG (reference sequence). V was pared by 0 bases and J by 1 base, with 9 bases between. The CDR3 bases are TGTGCCTGGAGTGTTGGGCGGGGGAACACTGAAGCTTTCTTT. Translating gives CAWSVGRGNTEAFF.

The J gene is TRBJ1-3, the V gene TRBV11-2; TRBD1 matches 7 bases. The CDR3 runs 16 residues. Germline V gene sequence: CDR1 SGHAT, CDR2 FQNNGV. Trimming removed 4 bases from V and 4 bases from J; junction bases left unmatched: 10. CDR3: CASSSDRPAGGNTIYF. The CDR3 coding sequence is TGTGCCAGCAGCTCGGACAGGCCGGCTGGGGGAAACACCATATATTTT.

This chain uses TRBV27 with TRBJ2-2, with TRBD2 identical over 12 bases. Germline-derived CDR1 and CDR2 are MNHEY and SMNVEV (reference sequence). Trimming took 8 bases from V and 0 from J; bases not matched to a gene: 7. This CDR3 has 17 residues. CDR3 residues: CASGLAGGPPNTGELFF. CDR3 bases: TGTGCCAGCGGTCTAGCGGGGGGGCCCCCGAACACCGGGGAGCTGTTTTTT.

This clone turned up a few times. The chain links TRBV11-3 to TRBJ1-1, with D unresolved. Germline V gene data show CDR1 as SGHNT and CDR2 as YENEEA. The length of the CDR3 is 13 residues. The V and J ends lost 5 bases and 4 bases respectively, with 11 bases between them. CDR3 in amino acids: CASSDIGSTEAFF. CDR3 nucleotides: TGTGCCAGCAGCGACATTGGCTCCACTGAAGCTTTCTTT.

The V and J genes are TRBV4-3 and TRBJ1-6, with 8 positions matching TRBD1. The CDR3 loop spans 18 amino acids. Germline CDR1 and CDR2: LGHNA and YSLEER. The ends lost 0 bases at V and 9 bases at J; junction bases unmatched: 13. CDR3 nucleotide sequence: TGCGCCAGCAGCCAAGATCTGGCCAGGGGGCTTCTATTTTCACCCCTCCACTTT. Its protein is CASSQDLARGLLFSPLHF.

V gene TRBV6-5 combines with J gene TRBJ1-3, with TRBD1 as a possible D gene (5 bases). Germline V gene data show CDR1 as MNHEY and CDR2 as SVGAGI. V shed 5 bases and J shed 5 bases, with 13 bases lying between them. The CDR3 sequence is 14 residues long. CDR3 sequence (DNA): TGTGCCAGCAGTCGACAGTCTGGACGAAACACCATATATTTT. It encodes CASSRQSGRNTIYF.

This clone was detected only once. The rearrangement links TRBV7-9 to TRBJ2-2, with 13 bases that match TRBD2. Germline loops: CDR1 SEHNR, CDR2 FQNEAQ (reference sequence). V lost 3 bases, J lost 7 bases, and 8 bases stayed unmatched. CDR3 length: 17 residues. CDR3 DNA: TGTGCCAGCAGCTTCTTCAGGACTAGCGGGAGAATCGGGGAGCTGTTTTTT. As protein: CASSFFRTSGRIGELFF. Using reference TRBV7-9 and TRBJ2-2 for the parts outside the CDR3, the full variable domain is DTGVSQNPRHKITKRGQNVTFRCDPISEHNRLYWYRQTLGQGPEFLTYFQNEAQLEKSRLLSDRFSAERPKGSFSTLEIQRTEQGDSAMYLCASSFFRTSGRIGELFFGEGSRLTVL.